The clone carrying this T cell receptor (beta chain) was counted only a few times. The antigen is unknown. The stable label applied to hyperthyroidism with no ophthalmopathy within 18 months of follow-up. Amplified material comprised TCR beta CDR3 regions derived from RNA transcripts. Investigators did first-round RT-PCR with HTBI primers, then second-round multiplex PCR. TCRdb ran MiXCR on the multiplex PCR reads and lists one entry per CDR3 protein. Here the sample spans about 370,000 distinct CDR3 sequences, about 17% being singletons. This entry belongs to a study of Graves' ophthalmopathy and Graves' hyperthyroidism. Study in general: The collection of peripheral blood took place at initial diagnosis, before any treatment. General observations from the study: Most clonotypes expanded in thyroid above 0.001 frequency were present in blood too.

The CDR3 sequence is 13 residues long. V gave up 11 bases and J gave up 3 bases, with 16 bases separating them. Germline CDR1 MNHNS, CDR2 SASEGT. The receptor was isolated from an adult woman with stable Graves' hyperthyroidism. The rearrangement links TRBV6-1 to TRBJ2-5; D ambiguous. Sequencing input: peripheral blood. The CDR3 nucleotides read TGTGCCTCTAAGGCAGGAGCGAAAGAGACCCAGTACTTC. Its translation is CASKAGAKETQYF.